This T cell receptor (beta chain) is drawn from a study of radiotherapy plus CTLA-4 blockade in lung cancer. Study results and caveats: Early shifts in blood T cell clones, with interferon-beta, reportedly predicted response best.

The repertoire was sequenced with immunoSEQ multiplex PCR; TCRdb's copy has only in-frame clones and lacks some. Of roughly 100,000 clones in the sample, approximately 78% were seen once. This clone has just a few counts. Its matching antigen is unknown. With ipilimumab providing CTLA-4 blockade, focal radiation was administered to patients who had chemo-refractory metastatic non-small-cell lung cancer. The ends lost 7 bases at V and 5 bases at J; junction bases unmatched: 5. Germline loops: CDR1 SQVTM, CDR2 ANQGSEA. The CDR3 runs to 13 residues. Sequences were derived from peripheral blood, sampled from a patient treated with radiotherapy plus ipilimumab. The source of this sequence is a human donor with non-small cell lung cancer who had a partial response to radiotherapy plus ipilimumab. The chain has TRBV29-1 and TRBJ2-5; 12 bases are shared with TRBD2. CDR3 amino acids: CSAASGRAETQYF. The CDR3 DNA reads as TGCAGCGCAGCTAGCGGGAGGGCGGAGACCCAGTACTTC.